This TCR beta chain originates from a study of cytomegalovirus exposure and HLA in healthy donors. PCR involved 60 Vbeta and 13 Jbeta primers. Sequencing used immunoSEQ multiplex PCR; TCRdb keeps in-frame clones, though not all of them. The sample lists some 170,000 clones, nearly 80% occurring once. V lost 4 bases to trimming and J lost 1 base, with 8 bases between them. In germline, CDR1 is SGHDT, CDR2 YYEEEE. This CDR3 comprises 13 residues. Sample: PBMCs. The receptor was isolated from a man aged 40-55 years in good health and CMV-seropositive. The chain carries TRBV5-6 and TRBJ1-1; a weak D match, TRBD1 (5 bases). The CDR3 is CASSPTENTEAFF. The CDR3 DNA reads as TGTGCCAGCAGCCCGACAGAGAACACTGAAGCTTTCTTT.